This paragraph reports one TCR beta chain. Its target is not known. CD8 cells regarded as naive lacked CD45RO, were positively chosen for CCR7, and omitted terminally differentiated effector memory CD45RA+ cells. Those who donated were healthy HIV-negative adults, with no recent acute infections or vaccinations reported. Among the donors, all were Caucasian adults who lived in Nashville, Tennessee. The protocol was immunoSEQ multiplex PCR, while the TCRdb copy is restricted to in-frame clones and leaves out a portion. Of about 2.1 million clones listed, about 93% are singletons. CDR3 size: 17 residues. The V and J ends lost 1 base and 7 bases, in that order; junction bases with no gene match: 10. Germline-derived CDR1 and CDR2 are SEHNR and FQNEAQ (reference sequence). This sample was included in a study of shared clonotypes between healthy human individuals. The wider study: Each donor's CD4 naive and CD4 memory cells filled three plates apiece, CD8 naive two, and CD8 memory one. General observations from the study: A reduction in generation probabilities was seen for non-shared clonotypes relative to those shared by all four donors.

The chain joins TRBV7-9 to TRBJ2-1; 10 positions match TRBD2. The source of this sequence is a man between 18 and 29 years old in good health. Some clones in this sample may be carry-over from other donors' samples. The sequencing input was naive CD8+ T cells from PBMCs. The CDR3 is CASSLGTASGSKNEQFF. The CDR3 nucleotides are TGTGCCAGCAGCTTAGGAACGGCTAGCGGGAGTAAAAATGAGCAGTTCTTC.